This entry features one TCR beta chain sequence. Its matching antigen is unknown. Since all of the isolated RNA was reverse transcribed, expressed TCRB transcripts were what got sequenced. TCRdb's copy holds only in-frame clones and misses some; the assay was immunoSEQ multiplex PCR. The table shows 600,000 to 750,000 clones, with roughly an eighth occurring only once. This specimen belongs to a study of beta chain features in type 1 diabetes. Findings and caveats of the study: The study found moderately but significantly shorter TCRB CDR3s in all four CD4+ subsets of Type 1 diabetes patients.

The CDR3 runs to 16 residues. Germline V gives CDR1 MGHDK, CDR2 SYGVNS. V was clipped by 2 bases and J by 8 bases; unmatched bases: 9. The receptor was derived from a man aged 25-45 years with type 1 diabetes. This sequence joins TRBV25-1 and TRBJ2-1, with 10 bases identical to TRBD1. Input material: naive CD4+ T cells from blood. The CDR3 sequence is CASSEPAGQGRDEQFF. CDR3 coding DNA: TGTGCCAGCAGTGAACCCGCGGGACAGGGGCGCGATGAGCAGTTCTTC.